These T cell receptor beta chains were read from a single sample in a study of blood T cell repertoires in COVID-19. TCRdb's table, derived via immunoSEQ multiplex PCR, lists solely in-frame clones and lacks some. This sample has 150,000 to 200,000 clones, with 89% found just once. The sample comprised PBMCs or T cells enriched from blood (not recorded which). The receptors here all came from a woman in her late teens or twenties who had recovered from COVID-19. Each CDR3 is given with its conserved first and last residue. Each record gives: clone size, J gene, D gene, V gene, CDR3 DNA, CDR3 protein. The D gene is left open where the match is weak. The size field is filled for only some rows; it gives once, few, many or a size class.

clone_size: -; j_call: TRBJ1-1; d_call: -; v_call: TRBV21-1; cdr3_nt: TGTGCCAGCAGCAAGACGGGGAAGGACACTGAAGCTTTCTTT; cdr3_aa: CASSKTGKDTEAFF
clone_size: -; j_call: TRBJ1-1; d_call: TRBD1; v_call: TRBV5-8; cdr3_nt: TGTGCCAGCAGCTTGAGGGGGCTAGGGACTGAAGCTTTCTTT; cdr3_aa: CASSLRGLGTEAFF
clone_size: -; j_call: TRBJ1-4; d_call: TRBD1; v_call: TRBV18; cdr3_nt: TGTGCCAGCTCACCGAGGACAGGAGCCAATGAAAAACTGTTTTTT; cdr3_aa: CASSPRTGANEKLFF
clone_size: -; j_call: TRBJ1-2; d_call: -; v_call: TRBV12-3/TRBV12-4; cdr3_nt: TGTGCCAGCAGCCCCGACATGGGCTATGGCTACACCTTC; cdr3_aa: CASSPDMGYGYTF
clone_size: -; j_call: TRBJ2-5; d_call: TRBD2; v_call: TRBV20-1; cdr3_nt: TGCAGTGCTAGTCGGGCGGGAGCCTCAAGAGAGACCCAGTACTTC; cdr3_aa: CSASRAGASRETQYF
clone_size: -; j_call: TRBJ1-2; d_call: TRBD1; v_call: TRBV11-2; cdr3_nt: TGTGCCAGCAGCAAACTCGGACAGGGGGATGGCTACACCTTC; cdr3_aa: CASSKLGQGDGYTF
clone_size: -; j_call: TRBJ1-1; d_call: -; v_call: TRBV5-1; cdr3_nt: TGCGCCAGCAGCTTGTCTTTTGCAGGACAGAACACTGAAGCTTTCTTT; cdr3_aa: CASSLSFAGQNTEAFF
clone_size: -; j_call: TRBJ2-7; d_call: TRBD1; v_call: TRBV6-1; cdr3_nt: TGTGCCAGCAGTGAGGACAGGTTATCCTACGAGCAGTACTTC; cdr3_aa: CASSEDRLSYEQYF
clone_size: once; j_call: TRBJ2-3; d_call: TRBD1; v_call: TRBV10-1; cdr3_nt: TGCGCCAGCAGTCCTACCCCGGGACAGCTCACAGATACGCAGTATTTT; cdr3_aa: CASSPTPGQLTDTQYF
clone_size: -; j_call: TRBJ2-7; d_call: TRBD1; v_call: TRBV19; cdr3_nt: TGTGCCTCCCAAGCGGGACAGGGGGCTGGCGAGCAGTACTTC; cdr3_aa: CASQAGQGAGEQYF
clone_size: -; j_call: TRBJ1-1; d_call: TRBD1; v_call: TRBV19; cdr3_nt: TGTGCCAGTAGAGGGACAGGAGCCACTTTTAACACTGAAGCTTTCTTT; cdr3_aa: CASRGTGATFNTEAFF
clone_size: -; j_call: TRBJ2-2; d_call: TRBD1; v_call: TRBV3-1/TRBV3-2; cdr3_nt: TGTGCCAGCAGCCGCAGGGGGTACACCGGGGAGCTGTTTTTT; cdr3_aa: CASSRRGYTGELFF
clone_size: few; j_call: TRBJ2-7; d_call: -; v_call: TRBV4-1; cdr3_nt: TGCGCCAGCAGCCAAGAACCCCATCGCAGGGCTAGCTCCTACGAGCAGTACTTC; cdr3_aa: CASSQEPHRRASSYEQYF
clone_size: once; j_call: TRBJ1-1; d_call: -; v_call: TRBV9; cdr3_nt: TGTGCCAGCAGCGTAGGACGGGATAACACTGAAGCTTTCTTT; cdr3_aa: CASSVGRDNTEAFF
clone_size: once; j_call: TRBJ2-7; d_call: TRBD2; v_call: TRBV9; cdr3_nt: TGTGCCAGCAGCGTAGAGGGACTAGCGGGATACGAGCAGTACTTC; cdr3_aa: CASSVEGLAGYEQYF
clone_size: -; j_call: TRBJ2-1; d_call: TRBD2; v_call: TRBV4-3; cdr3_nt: TGCGCCAGCAGCCAAGAATACCTAGCGGGAGAAAATGGTGAGCAGTTCTTC; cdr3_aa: CASSQEYLAGENGEQFF
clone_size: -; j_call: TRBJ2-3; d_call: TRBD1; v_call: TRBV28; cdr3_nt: TGTGCCAGCAGTTCTGGACAGGCCACAGATACGCAGTATTTT; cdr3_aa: CASSSGQATDTQYF
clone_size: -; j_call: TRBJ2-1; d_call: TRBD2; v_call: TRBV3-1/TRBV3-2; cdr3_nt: TGTGCCAGCAGCCAAGCAGCGGGAGGACGAGGGCATGAGCAGTTCTTC; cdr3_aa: CASSQAAGGRGHEQFF
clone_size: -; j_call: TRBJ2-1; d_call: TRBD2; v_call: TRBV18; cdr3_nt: TGTGCCAGCTCACCCCCCCCGGTGGGACTAGCGGGATCGAATGAGCAGTTCTTC; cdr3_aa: CASSPPPVGLAGSNEQFF
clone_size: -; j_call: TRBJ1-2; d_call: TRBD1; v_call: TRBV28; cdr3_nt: TGTGCCAGCACTTCGGGGACAGACTATGGCTACACCTTC; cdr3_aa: CASTSGTDYGYTF
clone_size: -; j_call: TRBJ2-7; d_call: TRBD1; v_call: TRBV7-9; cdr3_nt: TGTGCCAGCAGCTTCTGGACAGGTTACGAGCAGTACTTC; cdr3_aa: CASSFWTGYEQYF
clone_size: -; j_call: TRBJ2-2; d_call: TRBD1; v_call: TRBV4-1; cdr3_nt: TGCGCCAGCAGCCAATTCCGGACAGGGCGGAACGGGGAGCTGTTTTTT; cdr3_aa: CASSQFRTGRNGELFF
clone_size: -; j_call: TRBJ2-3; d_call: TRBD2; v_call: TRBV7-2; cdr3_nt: TGTGCCAGCAGCTTAATGAGGCTAGCGGGCACAGATACGCAGTATTTT; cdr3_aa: CASSLMRLAGTDTQYF
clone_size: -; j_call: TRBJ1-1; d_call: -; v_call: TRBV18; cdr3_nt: TGTGCCAGCTCAGAGACAGGGAACACTGAAGCTTTCTTT; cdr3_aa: CASSETGNTEAFF
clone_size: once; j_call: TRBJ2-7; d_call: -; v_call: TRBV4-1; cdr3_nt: TGCGCCAGCAGCCAAGACCAGGGGTACGAGCAGTACTTC; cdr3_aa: CASSQDQGYEQYF
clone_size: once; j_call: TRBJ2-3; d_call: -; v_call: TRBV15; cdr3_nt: TGTGCCACCAGCATTGGAACAGATAAACAGTATTTT; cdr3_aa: CATSIGTDKQYF
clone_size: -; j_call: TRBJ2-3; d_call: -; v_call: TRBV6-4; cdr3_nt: TGTGCCAGCAGTGCCAGCCTAGCAGATACGCAGTATTTT; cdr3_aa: CASSASLADTQYF
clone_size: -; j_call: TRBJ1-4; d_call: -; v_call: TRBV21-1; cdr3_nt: TGTGCCAGCAGCAAAGAGGGGGCCGGAGGGACAGGGGGCACAACTAATGAAAAACTGTTTTTT; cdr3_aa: CASSKEGAGGTGGTTNEKLFF
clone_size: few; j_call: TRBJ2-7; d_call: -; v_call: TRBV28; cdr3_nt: TGTGCCAGCAGTTCGCGCCACGAGCAGTACTTC; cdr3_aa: CASSSRHEQYF
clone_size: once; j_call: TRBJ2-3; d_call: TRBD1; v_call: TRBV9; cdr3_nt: TGTGCCAGCAGCCGCGGAGGACAGGGAGTAACAGATACGCAGTATTTT; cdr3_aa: CASSRGGQGVTDTQYF
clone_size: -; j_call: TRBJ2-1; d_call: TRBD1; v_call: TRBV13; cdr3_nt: TGTGCCAGCAGCTTCCCGACAGGGGTTAACAATGAGCAGTTCTTC; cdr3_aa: CASSFPTGVNNEQFF
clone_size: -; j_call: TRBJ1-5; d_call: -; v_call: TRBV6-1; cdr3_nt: TGTGCCAGCAGTGAAATAGTTTCCCTTAGCAATCAGCCCCAGCATTTT; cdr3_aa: CASSEIVSLSNQPQHF
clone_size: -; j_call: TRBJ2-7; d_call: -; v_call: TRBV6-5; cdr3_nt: TGTGCCAGCCGCCTGGGGGACTTTTCCTACGAGCAGTACTTC; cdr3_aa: CASRLGDFSYEQYF
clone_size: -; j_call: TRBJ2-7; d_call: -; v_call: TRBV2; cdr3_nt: TGTGCCAGCAGGGACGGGACCCAGGGGATATACGAGCAGTACTTC; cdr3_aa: CASRDGTQGIYEQYF
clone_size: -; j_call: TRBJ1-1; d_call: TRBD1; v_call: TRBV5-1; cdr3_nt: TGCGCCAGCAGCTTGGTAAACAGGGGGTCGGGATCTGAAGCTTTCTTT; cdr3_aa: CASSLVNRGSGSEAFF
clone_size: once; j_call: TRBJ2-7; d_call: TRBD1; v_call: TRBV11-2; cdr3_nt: TGTGCCAGCAGCTCTACAGGGGAATGGTCCTACGAGCAGTACTTC; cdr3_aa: CASSSTGEWSYEQYF
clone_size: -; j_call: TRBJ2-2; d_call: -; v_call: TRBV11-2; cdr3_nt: TGTGCCAGCAGTACTACCGACACCGGGGAGCTGTTTTTT; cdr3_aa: CASSTTDTGELFF
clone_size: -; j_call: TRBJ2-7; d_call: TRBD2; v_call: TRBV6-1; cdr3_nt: TGTGCCAGCAGTGATGGCGGGAGTATCGACGAGCAGTACTTC; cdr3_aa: CASSDGGSIDEQYF
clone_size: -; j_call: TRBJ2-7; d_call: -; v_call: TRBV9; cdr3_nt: TGTGCCAGCAGCGTAGGCGGTAGTTCCTACGAGCAGTACTTC; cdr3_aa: CASSVGGSSYEQYF
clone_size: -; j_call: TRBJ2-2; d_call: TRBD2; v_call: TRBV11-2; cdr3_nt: TGTGCCAGCAGCTTAGTAGCGGGAGCGGGCACCGGGGAGCTGTTTTTT; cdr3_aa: CASSLVAGAGTGELFF
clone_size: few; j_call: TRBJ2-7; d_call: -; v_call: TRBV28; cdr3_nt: TGTGCCAGCAGGGTGGCCCCTAGCTCCTACGAGCAGTACTTC; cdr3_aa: CASRVAPSSYEQYF
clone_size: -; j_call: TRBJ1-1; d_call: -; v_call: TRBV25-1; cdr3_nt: TGTGCCAGCAGAGACGACATGAACACTGAAGCTTTCTTT; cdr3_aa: CASRDDMNTEAFF
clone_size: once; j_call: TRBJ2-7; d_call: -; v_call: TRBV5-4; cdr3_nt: TGTGCCAGCAGCCCAGCGGAGGGAGGCTACGAGCAGTACTTC; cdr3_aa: CASSPAEGGYEQYF
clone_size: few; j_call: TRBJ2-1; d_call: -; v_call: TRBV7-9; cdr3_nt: TGTGCCAGCAGCTTAGGTGACAGTTCCTACAATGAGCAGTTCTTC; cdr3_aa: CASSLGDSSYNEQFF
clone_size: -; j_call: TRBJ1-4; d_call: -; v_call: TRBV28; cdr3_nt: TGTGCCAGCAGTTCACCATGGAGCGAGGGAACAACTAATGAAAAACTGTTTTTT; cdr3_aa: CASSSPWSEGTTNEKLFF
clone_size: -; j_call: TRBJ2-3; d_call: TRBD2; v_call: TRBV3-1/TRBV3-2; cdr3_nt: TGTGCCAGCAGCCTGCGGGAGCGGGGAGATACGCAGTATTTT; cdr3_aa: CASSLRERGDTQYF
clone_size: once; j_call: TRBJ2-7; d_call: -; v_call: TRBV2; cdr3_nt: TGTGCCAGCAGTCCTAAGGGGCCAGGCTCCTACGAGCAGTACTTC; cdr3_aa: CASSPKGPGSYEQYF
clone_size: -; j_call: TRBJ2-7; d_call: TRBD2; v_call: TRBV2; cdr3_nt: TGTGCCAGCAGTGGGGAATTAGCGGGAGGCAACGAGCAGTACTTC; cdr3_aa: CASSGELAGGNEQYF
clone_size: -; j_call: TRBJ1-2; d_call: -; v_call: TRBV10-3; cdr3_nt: TGTGCCATCAGTGATCACAGGGACGGCTACACCTTC; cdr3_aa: CAISDHRDGYTF
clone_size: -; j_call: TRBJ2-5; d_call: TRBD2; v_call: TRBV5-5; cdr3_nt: TGTGCCAGCAGCAGGGGAGGGGAACAAGAGACCCAGTACTTC; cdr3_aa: CASSRGGEQETQYF
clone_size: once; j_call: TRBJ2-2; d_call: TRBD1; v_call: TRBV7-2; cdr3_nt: TGTGCCAGCAGCTTAATGGGACAGGTTAACACCGGGGAGCTGTTTTTT; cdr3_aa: CASSLMGQVNTGELFF
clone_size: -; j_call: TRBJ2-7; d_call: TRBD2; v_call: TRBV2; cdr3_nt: TGTGCCAGCAGTGAATGGCTAGCGGACCCATCCTACGAGCAGTACTTC; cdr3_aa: CASSEWLADPSYEQYF
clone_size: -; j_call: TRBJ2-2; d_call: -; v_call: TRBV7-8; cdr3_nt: TGTGCCAGCAGCTTTAGCGGACCCGGGACCGGGGAGCTGTTTTTT; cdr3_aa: CASSFSGPGTGELFF
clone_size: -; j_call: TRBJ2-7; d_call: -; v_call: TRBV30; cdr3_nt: TGTGCCTGGAGTGTCACGACTAGACACATCTACGAGCAGTACTTC; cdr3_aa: CAWSVTTRHIYEQYF
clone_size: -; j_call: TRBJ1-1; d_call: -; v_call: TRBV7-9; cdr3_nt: TGTGCCAGTTCGGGGGGCGTGAACACTGAAGCTTTCTTT; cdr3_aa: CASSGGVNTEAFF
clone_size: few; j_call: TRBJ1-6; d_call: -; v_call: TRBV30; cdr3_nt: TGTGCCTCGCGAAAACGGGGAAGTTCCTATAATTCACCCCTCCACTTT; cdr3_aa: CASRKRGSSYNSPLHF
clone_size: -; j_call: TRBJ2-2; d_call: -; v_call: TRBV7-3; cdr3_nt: TGTGCCAGCAGCTTACTAGGCGATAGCACCGGGGAGCTGTTTTTT; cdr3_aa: CASSLLGDSTGELFF
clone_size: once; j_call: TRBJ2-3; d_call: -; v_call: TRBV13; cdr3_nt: TGTGCCAGCAGCTTAGGCCTGATAGCGGAGTCCCAGAGTTATGGAGATACGCAGTATTTT; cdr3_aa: CASSLGLIAESQSYGDTQYF